The 31 T cell receptor beta chains reported below all come from one sample, sequenced in a study of blood T cells in healthy people across ages. The second PCR ran roughly 7 to 12 cycles with a sample-barcoded 5' primer and J-beta primers. TCRdb used MiXCR to reprocess the 5' RACE reads, holding one entry per CDR3 protein. In the table there are 700,000 or so distinct CDR3 sequences, less than 45% of which are singletons. Material for sequencing was blood. All receptors derive from a man older than 75 in good health.

The chain combines TRBV18 with TRBJ2-5; 10 bases fit TRBD2. The better agreement between TRBJ2-7 and the DNA end casts doubt on the J call. This CDR3 has 16 amino acids. Germline CDR1 and CDR2: KGHSH and LQKENI. The CDR3 protein is CASSPPSAGGPNEQYF. The DNA of the CDR3 is TGTGCCAGCTCACCACCGTCAGCGGGAGGGCCTAACGAGCAGTACTTC.

This clonotype was detected a few times. This chain connects TRBV12-3 or TRBV12-4 to TRBJ2-5, with unresolved D. V lost 5 bases and J lost 2, with 9 bases in between. The CDR3 covers 13 residues. This chain's CDR3 is CASSATGQETQYF. The CDR3, as DNA: TGTGCCAGCAGTGCGACGGGTCAAGAGACCCAGTACTTC.

This clonotype was observed a handful of times. The rearrangement links TRBV18 to TRBJ2-3; 11 bases line up with TRBD2. The ends lost 5 bases at V and 3 bases at J; junction bases unmatched: 7. Per the germline V gene, CDR1 is KGHSH and CDR2 is LQKENI. The CDR3 has 16 amino acids. The CDR3 sequence: CASSSPTSGRTDTQYF. The CDR3 bases are TGTGCCAGCTCATCTCCTACTAGCGGGAGAACAGATACGCAGTATTTT.

The chain has TRBV6-2 or TRBV6-3 and TRBJ2-5; D gene uncertain. Looked up from germline, CDR1 is MNHEY and CDR2 is SVGEGT. The CDR3 is made up of 13 amino acids. V was cut by 5 bases and J by 2 bases, with 9 bases left in between. Here the CDR3 DNA reads TGTGCCAGCAGTCAGACATGGCAAGAGACCCAGTACTTC. Protein sequence: CASSQTWQETQYF.

The chain couples TRBV7-2 to TRBJ1-2; D is perhaps TRBD1 (6 bases). The CDR3 has 16 amino acids. Trimming took 5 bases from V and 9 from J, leaving 25 bases between them. From germline, CDR1 is SGHTA and CDR2 FQGNSA. The CDR3, as DNA: TGTGCCAGCAGCATAGGGACATTCCCAGCCTCTAGCCGCTACACCTTC. Encoded protein: CASSIGTFPASSRYTF.

This clonotype was counted a few times. The gene calls are TRBV7-2 and TRBJ2-5; no firm D call. The CDR3 spans 14 residues. From germline, CDR1 is SGHTA and CDR2 FQGNSA. The ends were cut back, 5 bases at V and 0 bases at J, with 10 bases in the middle. CDR3 residues: CASSPYGNQETQYF. The DNA for the CDR3 is TGTGCCAGCAGCCCCTACGGAAACCAAGAGACCCAGTACTTC.

This clonotype was seen once. CDR3: CASSVGQGPYEQYF. The CDR3 DNA is TGTGCCAGCAGCGTAGGACAGGGTCCCTACGAGCAGTACTTC. The J gene is TRBJ2-4, the V gene TRBV9; 7 bases match TRBD1. The J call may be faulty, since TRBJ2-7 better matches the DNA end. Looked up from germline, CDR1 is SGDLS and CDR2 is YYNGEE. The CDR3 runs 14 residues.

The chain has TRBV2 and TRBJ2-7; D is tentatively TRBD1 or TRBD2 (5 bases each). The V gene lost 3 bases and the J gene lost 1 base, with 16 bases spanning the gap. The CDR3 is made up of 16 amino acids. Germline lookup yields CDR1 SNHLY and CDR2 FYNNEI. The CDR3 DNA follows: TGTGCCAGCAGTGAGCAGTCCGGGACCGTATCCTACGAGCAGTACTTC. Protein product: CASSEQSGTVSYEQYF. Complete variable domain (other parts from reference TRBV2 and TRBJ2-7): EPEVTQTPSHQVTQMGQEVILRCVPISNHLYFYWYRQILGQKVEFLVSFYNNEISEKSEIFDDQFSVERPDGSNFTLKIRSTKLEDSAMYFCASSEQSGTVSYEQYFGPGTRLTVT.

CDR3 sequence (DNA): TGTGCCAGCTCTGCTACAGGGCCCCGGCAAGAAAAACTGTTTTTT. It specifies CASSATGPRQEKLFF. V is TRBV18 and J is TRBJ1-4; perhaps TRBD1 as D (6 bases). V was pared by 6 bases and J by 8 bases, with 19 bases between. Germline V CDR1 and CDR2: KGHSH, LQKENI. The CDR3 is 15 residues long.

This sequence joins TRBV3-1 and TRBJ2-5; 13 nucleotides align to TRBD2. The germline V gene has CDR1 LGHDT and CDR2 YNNKEL (reference sequence). V lost 4 bases and J lost 11; bases outside the gene matches: 13. The CDR3 is 16 residues long. This CDR3 reads CASSPRLAGGRNEQYF. DNA of the CDR3: TGTGCCAGCAGCCCCAGACTAGCGGGGGGACGTAATGAGCAGTACTTC.

The table lists this clonotype with a few counts. The rearrangement links TRBV20-1 to TRBJ2-5; perhaps TRBD1 as D (6 bases). With the DNA end fitting TRBJ2-7 better, the J assignment may be wrong. Germline lookup yields CDR1 DFQATT and CDR2 SNEGSKA (reference sequence). This CDR3 is built from 17 residues. CDR3 in amino acids: CSAREGALTGLRGEQYF. DNA for the CDR3: TGCAGTGCTAGAGAGGGGGCCCTAACGGGTCTAAGGGGCGAGCAGTACTTC.

This clonotype has a handful of counts. The chain recombines TRBV5-6 with TRBJ2-5, with D hard to call. This CDR3 has 15 amino acids. V was shortened by 1 base and J by 0 bases, with 10 bases between the two germline ends. From germline, CDR1 is SGHDT and CDR2 YYEEEE. The CDR3: CASSLFIRYQETQYF. The CDR3 coding sequence is TGTGCCAGCAGCTTGTTTATCAGGTACCAAGAGACCCAGTACTTC.

The chain has TRBV10-2 and TRBJ2-3; 8 nucleotides agree with TRBD1. This CDR3 region has 15 residues. V dropped 7 bases and J dropped 1; count of bases not matched to a gene: 7. From germline, CDR1 is WSHSY and CDR2 SAAADI. This CDR3 reads CASIRDRLGTDTQYF. CDR3 DNA sequence: TGCGCCAGCATCCGGGACAGGCTTGGCACAGATACGCAGTATTTT.

The chain carries TRBV7-2 and TRBJ2-1; perhaps TRBD1 as D (5 bases). This CDR3 region has 17 residues. Per the germline V gene, CDR1 is SGHTA and CDR2 is FQGNSA. The germline V and J ends were trimmed by 2 bases and 0 bases, with 14 bases remaining between them. The CDR3 coding sequence is TGTGCCAGCAGCTTAACCCGACAGATTAGCTCCTACAATGAGCAGTTCTTC. Amino acids: CASSLTRQISSYNEQFF.

This clonotype was counted ten times or more. The chain couples TRBV29-1 to TRBJ2-6, with D unclear. Germline CDR1 SQVTM, CDR2 ANQGSEA. There are 16 residues in the CDR3. The V end was cut by 3 bases, the J end by 1 base, with 13 bases between. CDR3 nucleotides: TGCAGCGTTGAGCAGCAGAGCTTGTCTGGGGCCAACGTCCTGACTTTC. This translates into CSVEQQSLSGANVLTF. The full variable domain, rest sourced from reference TRBV29-1 and TRBJ2-6, is SAVISQKPSRDICQRGTSLTIQCQVDSQVTMMFWYRQQPGQSLTLIATANQGSEATYESGFVIDKFPISRPNLTFSTLTVSNMSPEDSSIYLCSVEQQSLSGANVLTFGAGSRLTVL.

This clonotype was seen more than once but under ten times. The chain combines TRBV29-1 with TRBJ2-3, with D perhaps TRBD2 (6 bases). Germline values: CDR1 SQVTM, CDR2 ANQGSEA. Trimming took 3 bases from V and 7 from J, leaving 11 bases between them. CDR3 length: 12 residues. The CDR3 loop reads CSVDGGGNTQYF. CDR3 DNA sequence: TGCAGCGTTGATGGGGGAGGCAATACGCAGTATTTT.

This clonotype appeared a few times. The chain uses TRBV3-1 and TRBJ2-5; 13 nucleotides line up with TRBD2. Germline V gene sequence: CDR1 LGHDT, CDR2 YNNKEL (reference sequence). The CDR3 has 17 residues. J gave up 7 bases and V 0 bases, and 8 bases lay outside the gene matches. The CDR3 loop is CASSQEGTSGDARTQYF. In nucleotides, the CDR3 is TGTGCCAGCAGCCAAGAAGGGACTAGCGGGGACGCAAGGACCCAGTACTTC.

In this sample, this clonotype turned up a few times. J is TRBJ1-5 and V is TRBV6-2 or TRBV6-3; 8 bases line up with TRBD1. The germline V gene encodes CDR1 MNHEY and CDR2 SVGEGT. The CDR3 has 15 amino acids. The trim removed 6 bases at V and 0 bases at J, leaving 4 bases unmatched. The CDR3 nucleotides read TGTGCCAGCAGACCGGGACAGGCTAGCAATCAGCCCCAGCATTTT. Protein sequence: CASRPGQASNQPQHF.

This clonotype was observed a few times. The rearrangement links TRBV3-1 to TRBJ2-7; D is ambiguous. The V gene's germline CDR1 is LGHDT and CDR2 YNNKEL (reference sequence). The CDR3 totals 13 residues. V lost 1 base and J lost 5, with 9 bases in between. The CDR3 loop is CASSQGPWHEQYF. CDR3 DNA: TGTGCCAGCAGCCAAGGGCCGTGGCACGAGCAGTACTTC.

This clonotype was observed a few times. The chain is built from TRBV4-3 and TRBJ1-6, with 7 bases that match TRBD1. V shed 0 bases, J shed 11 bases, and the junction held 1 base outside the gene matches. There are 13 residues in the CDR3. Germline CDR1 LGHNA, CDR2 YSLEER. CDR3 nucleotide sequence: TGCGCCAGCAGCCAAGAGACAGGGACACCCCTCCACTTT. Translation gives CASSQETGTPLHF.

The rearrangement links TRBV28 to TRBJ2-5, with D hard to call. This CDR3 is 15 amino acids long. Trimming removed 4 bases from V and 1 base from J, with 13 bases in between. From germline, CDR1 is MDHEN and CDR2 SYDVKM. CDR3 DNA: TGTGCCAGCAGTTACCTCGGCAGGTTCCAAGAGACCCAGTACTTC. It specifies CASSYLGRFQETQYF.

The genes are TRBV5-1 and TRBJ2-7; D ambiguous. With 2 bases removed from V and 2 bases from J, the gap between germline ends came to 11 bases. Germline CDR1 reads SGHRS; CDR2 reads YFSETQ. CDR3 size: 14 residues. CDR3 sequence reads: CASSFEPDPYEQYF. The CDR3 DNA sequence: TGCGCCAGCAGCTTCGAACCCGATCCCTACGAGCAGTACTTC.

V and J are TRBV24-1 and TRBJ2-5, with TRBD2 matching over 9 bases. This CDR3 region has 15 residues. Germline CDR1 is KGHDR and CDR2 is SFDVKD. With 4 bases clipped from V and 11 bases from J, the junction kept 13 bases outside the gene matches. The CDR3 protein is CATSDTRTSDNEQYF. Written as DNA, the CDR3 is TGTGCCACCAGTGACACCCGGACTAGCGATAATGAGCAGTACTTC.

The V gene is TRBV9, the J gene TRBJ2-5; D remains ambiguous. The CDR3 has 15 residues. The V end lost 0 bases, the J end lost 1 base, and 10 bases lay between the germline ends. The V gene's germline CDR1 is SGDLS and CDR2 YYNGEE. The CDR3 sequence is CASSVGQASQETQYF. DNA of the CDR3: TGTGCCAGCAGCGTAGGGCAAGCCAGCCAAGAGACCCAGTACTTC.

This clonotype was recorded a few times. This sequence joins TRBV6-2 or TRBV6-3 and TRBJ2-6; D unresolved. V lost 4 bases to trimming and J lost 5 bases, with 12 bases between them. Germline values: CDR1 MNHEY, CDR2 SVGEGT. The CDR3 is made up of 15 amino acids. CDR3 sequence: CASSSRATRANVLTF. The CDR3 bases are TGTGCCAGCAGTTCTCGCGCCACGCGGGCCAACGTCCTGACTTTC.

The V gene is TRBV3-1, the J gene TRBJ1-2; unclear D gene. The CDR3 has 15 amino acids. Germline CDR1 and CDR2: LGHDT and YNNKEL (reference sequence). Trimming took off 1 base at V and 2 bases at J, with 11 bases between the two ends. As DNA, the CDR3 is TGTGCCAGCAGCCAAGCGGGTCAGAGGAACTATGGCTACACCTTC. Protein product: CASSQAGQRNYGYTF.

The chain employs TRBV7-2 and TRBJ2-7; D might be TRBD2 (6 bases). CDR1 SGHTA and CDR2 FQGNSA come from the germline V gene. Trimming removed 11 bases from V and 4 bases from J, with 24 bases in between. CDR3 size: 15 residues. As DNA, the CDR3 is TGTGCCCGCGGCCCCGTGGGAACTAGCTCGTACGAGCAGTACTTC. Translation: CARGPVGTSSYEQYF.

The rearrangement uses TRBV20-1 and TRBJ1-4; a weak D match, TRBD1 (5 bases). The V gene lost 1 base and the J gene lost 0 bases, with 6 bases spanning the gap. The CDR3 consists of 14 residues. The germline gives CDR1 DFQATT, CDR2 SNEGSKA (reference sequence). Here the CDR3 reads CSARVRATNEKLFF. In DNA, the CDR3 is TGCAGTGCTAGAGTCAGGGCAACTAATGAAAAACTGTTTTTT.

This clonotype was recorded a few times. The chain carries TRBV4-1 and TRBJ2-7; 7 bases match TRBD2. The germline V gene has CDR1 MGHRA and CDR2 YSYEKL. The CDR3 contains 18 residues. V shed 0 bases and J 1 base; nucleotides not matched to a gene: 12. The CDR3 DNA is TGCGCCAGCAGCCAAGACGCTGTCCGTGGCGGGGGATCCTACGAGCAGTACTTC. This codes for CASSQDAVRGGGSYEQYF.

To note about this clonotype: One end of the junction varies from germline; a read error may be responsible. The J gene is TRBJ2-5, the V gene TRBV7-2, with D unresolved. This CDR3 contains 20 residues. CDR1 is SGHTA and CDR2 is FQGNSA in the germline V gene. The CDR3, as DNA: TGTGCCAGCAGCTTAGCGTCTCTCTCTCTGCTGGAAACAAGGCAAGGGACCCAGTACTTC. It specifies CASSLASLSLLETRQGTQYF.

This chain joins TRBV7-2 and TRBJ1-1; TRBD1 aligns across 7 bases. V gave up 7 bases and J gave up 4 bases; unmatched junction bases: 18. The CDR3 is 17 residues long. CDR1 is SGHTA, CDR2 FQGNSA, per germline. The CDR3 here is CASTKFGQVGAGTEAFF. CDR3 DNA: TGTGCCAGCACCAAATTTGGACAGGTAGGGGCGGGCACTGAAGCTTTCTTT.